These 29 T cell receptor beta chains were all obtained from the same sample, sequenced in a study of blood T cell repertoires in COVID-19. The repertoire was sequenced with immunoSEQ multiplex PCR; TCRdb's copy has only in-frame clones and lacks some. The sample has roughly 220,000 clones; roughly 88% are singletons. The sample was PBMCs or T cells enriched from blood (not recorded which). The receptors here all came from a woman between 50 and 59 years old with acute COVID-19.

This chain joins TRBV6-5 and TRBJ2-6; D not resolved. Germline lookup yields CDR1 MNHEY and CDR2 SVGAGI. Trimming took off 8 bases at V and 0 bases at J, with 11 bases between the two ends. The CDR3 loop spans 15 amino acids. Here the CDR3 reads CASRLVASGANVLTF. In nucleotides, the CDR3 is TGTGCCAGCCGCCTAGTCGCCTCTGGGGCCAACGTCCTGACTTTC.

This chain links TRBV6-5 with TRBJ1-2; 9 bases align to TRBD1. This CDR3 comprises 12 residues. Looked up from germline, CDR1 is MNHEY and CDR2 is SVGAGI. V lost 5 bases, J lost 12 bases, and 7 bases stayed unmatched. The CDR3: CASSNTGGWDTF. CDR3 nucleotides: TGTGCCAGCAGTAATACAGGGGGCTGGGACACCTTC.

V and J are TRBV12-3 or TRBV12-4 and TRBJ1-4, with TRBD1 matching over 7 bases. V was clipped by 5 bases and J by 5 bases; unmatched bases: 2. The CDR3 is 13 amino acids. The CDR3 coding sequence is TGTGCCAGCAGTCTGGGACAGAATGAAAAACTGTTTTTT. Protein product: CASSLGQNEKLFF.

The rearrangement uses TRBV19 and TRBJ1-2; D is uncertain. V shed 1 base and J shed 5 bases, with 5 bases lying between them. Per germline, CDR1 LNHDA and CDR2 SQIVND (reference sequence). There are 12 residues in the CDR3. The CDR3: CASSIGRYGYTF. CDR3 nucleotide sequence: TGTGCCAGTAGTATAGGGAGGTATGGCTACACCTTC.

The count of this clone is one. The V call is TRBV24-1, the J call TRBJ2-1; TRBD2 is a possible D gene (5 bases). Germline assignment: CDR1 KGHDR and CDR2 SFDVKD. CDR3 length: 16 amino acids. Trimming cost V 5 bases and J 1 base, with 14 bases left between them. CDR3 sequence (DNA): TGTGCCACCAGTGGGGTGGGAGAGTTGTCCTACAATGAGCAGTTCTTC. It is translated as CATSGVGELSYNEQFF.

This clone has more than one count but fewer than ten. This chain connects TRBV10-3 to TRBJ1-2; tentatively, D is TRBD1 (5 bases). There are 15 residues in the CDR3. The germline V gene has CDR1 ENHRY and CDR2 SYGVKD. V was trimmed by 4 bases and J by 1 base, leaving 13 bases between them. This chain's CDR3 is CAISAQAGINYGYTF. The DNA of the CDR3 is TGTGCCATCAGTGCCCAAGCAGGGATTAACTATGGCTACACCTTC.

The chain links TRBV27 to TRBJ1-5; TRBD1 aligns across 7 bases. CDR1 and CDR2 from the germline V gene are MNHEY and SMNVEV (reference sequence). This CDR3 is 16 amino acids long. The J segment lost 1 base and the V segment lost 7 bases, leaving 10 bases of the junction unmatched. CDR3 DNA: TGTGCCAGCACCCCCTTAGGGGGCCCGAGCAATCAGCCCCAGCATTTT. Protein: CASTPLGGPSNQPQHF.

The rearrangement joins TRBV11-2 to TRBJ2-7, with TRBD1 as a possible D gene (6 bases). This CDR3 comprises 17 residues. V lost 6 bases to trimming and J lost 0 bases, with 21 bases between them. CDR1 and CDR2 (germline): SGHAT, FQNNGV. In DNA, the CDR3 is TGTGCCAGCAGATCCGGGCAGGGGCGTATAAGCTCCTACGAGCAGTACTTC. Its translation is CASRSGQGRISSYEQYF.

The gene calls are TRBV5-5 and TRBJ1-2, with a tentative D call TRBD1 (5 bases). The ends were cut back, 1 base at V and 4 bases at J, with 11 bases in the middle. CDR3 size: 14 residues. Germline V CDR1 and CDR2: SGHKS, YYEKEE (reference sequence). The chain's CDR3 is CASSLRGGRYGYTF. The CDR3 DNA reads TGTGCCAGCAGCTTGCGGGGGGGACGCTATGGCTACACCTTC.

The CDR3 loop reads CASSPDRAHWNEQYF. The CDR3 DNA follows: TGCGCCAGCAGCCCGGACAGGGCCCATTGGAACGAGCAGTACTTC. This chain joins TRBV5-1 and TRBJ2-7; TRBD1 aligns across 8 bases. Germline trimming cut 4 bases from V and 5 bases from J; bases unmatched to any gene: 11. The CDR3 has 15 residues. The germline CDR1 and CDR2 sequences are SGHRS and YFSETQ.

This chain joins TRBV9 and TRBJ2-7; TRBD2 agrees at 8 bases. The CDR3 is 15 amino acids. V trimming: 4 bases; J trimming: 1 base; junction bases outside the gene matches: 7. The germline gives CDR1 SGDLS, CDR2 YYNGEE. The CDR3 sequence: CASSPGGEASYEQYF. CDR3 nucleotides: TGTGCCAGCAGCCCCGGGGGGGAGGCGTCCTACGAGCAGTACTTC.

The chain is built from TRBV27 and TRBJ1-5, with D possibly matching TRBD1 (6 bases). Trimming removed 8 bases at V and 2 bases at J, with 16 bases between. The CDR3 contains 15 residues. Germline V gene lookup returns CDR1 MNHEY and CDR2 SMNVEV (reference sequence). Here the CDR3 reads CASCWGPICNQPQHF. CDR3 sequence (DNA): TGTGCCAGCTGTTGGGGGCCGATCTGCAATCAGCCCCAGCATTTT.

The J gene is TRBJ1-1, the V gene TRBV6-5, with D perhaps matching TRBD1 (5 bases). The length of the CDR3 is 14 residues. Trimming pared 4 bases from V and 4 bases from J, leaving 13 bases between. Per the germline V gene, CDR1 is MNHEY and CDR2 is SVGAGI. Here the CDR3 reads CASSFRQTLTEAFF. The DNA for the CDR3 is TGTGCCAGCAGTTTTAGACAGACCCTCACTGAAGCTTTCTTT.

The chain uses TRBV4-3 and TRBJ2-5, with 8 bases that match TRBD2. V shed 0 bases and J 4 bases; nucleotides not matched to a gene: 7. CDR1 and CDR2 from the germline V gene are LGHNA and YSLEER. This CDR3 contains 16 residues. The CDR3, as DNA: TGCGCCAGCAGCCAAGACTGGTCGGGAGGGACAGAGACCCAGTACTTC. Residues: CASSQDWSGGTETQYF.

This chain uses TRBV6-1 with TRBJ1-4; TRBD1 aligns across 10 bases. CDR1 and CDR2 (germline): MNHNS, SASEGT. V was pared by 2 bases and J by 5 bases, with 17 bases of the junction left unmatched. This CDR3 contains 20 residues. In DNA, the CDR3 is TGTGCCAGCAGTGAAATTATCATTGGGTTCCGGGACAGGGGAAATGAAAAACTGTTTTTT. Amino acid sequence: CASSEIIIGFRDRGNEKLFF.

The chain uses TRBV30 and TRBJ1-6; 7 bases line up with TRBD1. Per germline, CDR1 GTSNPN and CDR2 SVGIG (reference sequence). V lost 5 bases, J lost 5 bases, and 6 bases stayed unmatched. CDR3 length: 14 residues. CDR3 in amino acids: CAWGRDSNNSPLHF. The CDR3 DNA reads TGTGCCTGGGGTAGGGACAGCAATAATTCACCCCTCCACTTT.

The J gene is TRBJ1-1, the V gene TRBV19; a weak D match, TRBD1 (6 bases). CDR1 and CDR2 from the germline V gene are LNHDA and SQIVND (reference sequence). CDR3 length: 12 amino acids. V was clipped by 6 bases and J by 6 bases, with 11 bases between them. CDR3 nucleotide sequence: TGTGCCAGTAGATCAGGGGTTCCTGAAGCTTTCTTT. Translated: CASRSGVPEAFF.

The genes are TRBV28 and TRBJ2-1; 13 nucleotides agree with TRBD2. Looked up from germline, CDR1 is MDHEN and CDR2 is SYDVKM. V dropped 2 bases and J dropped 4; count of bases not matched to a gene: 5. This CDR3 is built from 17 residues. Here the CDR3 reads CASSLKVTSGRYNEQFF. CDR3 coding DNA: TGTGCCAGCAGTTTAAAGGTGACTAGCGGGAGGTACAATGAGCAGTTCTTC.

The V gene is TRBV7-3, the J gene TRBJ2-1; 12 bases are a match to TRBD2. Germline lookup yields CDR1 SGHTA and CDR2 FQGTGA. The CDR3 spans 15 residues. With 3 bases clipped from V and 6 bases from J, the junction kept 3 bases outside the gene matches. This chain's CDR3 is CASSFLAGGLNEQFF. The CDR3 nucleotides read TGTGCCAGCAGCTTTCTAGCGGGAGGGCTCAATGAGCAGTTCTTC. The variable domain in full, with the rest retrieved from reference TRBV7-3 and TRBJ2-1, is GAGVSQTPSNKVTEKGKYVELRCDPISGHTALYWYRQSLGQGPEFLIYFQGTGAADDSGLPNDRFFAVRPEGSVSTLKIQRTERGDSAVYLCASSFLAGGLNEQFFGPGTRLTVL.

The genes are TRBV6-5 and TRBJ1-5; 7 bases line up with TRBD1. The length of the CDR3 is 14 residues. J lost 6 bases, V lost 7 bases, and 9 bases had no gene match. Germline V gene lookup returns CDR1 MNHEY and CDR2 SVGAGI. The CDR3 nucleotides read TGTGCCAGCACCGAAACAGGGGAGGCTCAGCCCCAGCATTTT. Residues: CASTETGEAQPQHF.

This clone showed up just a few times. The J gene is TRBJ1-5, the V gene TRBV9, with TRBD1 matching 9 bases. The CDR3 has 20 residues. CDR1 and CDR2 (germline): SGDLS, YYNGEE. V trimming: 0 bases; J trimming: 0 bases; junction bases outside the gene matches: 13. CDR3 sequence: CASSVARDRAPIVSNQPQHF. Here the CDR3 DNA reads TGTGCCAGCAGCGTAGCCCGGGACAGGGCCCCTATCGTTAGCAATCAGCCCCAGCATTTT.

The rearrangement joins TRBV12-5 to TRBJ2-3; D is uncertain. The CDR3 is made up of 12 amino acids. V was shortened by 4 bases and J by 2 bases, with 4 bases between the two germline ends. CDR1 LGHNT and CDR2 FRNRAP come from the germline V gene. In DNA form, the CDR3 reads TGTGCTAGTGGTTCCAACACAGATACGCAGTATTTT. Translating it yields CASGSNTDTQYF. Using reference TRBV12-5 and TRBJ2-3 for the parts outside the CDR3, the full variable domain is DARVTQTPRHKVTEMGQEVTMRCQPILGHNTVFWYRQTMMQGLELLAYFRNRAPLDDSGMPKDRFSAEMPDATLATLKIQPSEPRDSAVYFCASGSNTDTQYFGPGTRLTVL.

The rearrangement uses TRBV5-6 and TRBJ2-3; D unresolved. The CDR3 is 14 residues long. Germline CDR1 is SGHDT and CDR2 is YYEEEE. V was pared by 1 base and J by 2 bases, with 8 bases between. The CDR3 sequence: CASSLYTSTDTQYF. The CDR3 nucleotides read TGTGCCAGCAGCTTGTACACCTCCACAGATACGCAGTATTTT.

The rearrangement uses TRBV10-3 and TRBJ1-5; 10 bases agree with TRBD1. Trimming took 3 bases from V and 2 from J; bases not matched to a gene: 10. CDR1 is ENHRY and CDR2 is SYGVKD in the germline V gene. The CDR3 covers 18 residues. The CDR3 DNA reads as TGTGCCATCAGTGAACCTTATATCGGGACAGGGGGCAATCAGCCCCAGCATTTT. Residues: CAISEPYIGTGGNQPQHF.

J is TRBJ1-1 and V is TRBV9; TRBD1 might be the D (6 bases). The germline CDR1 and CDR2 sequences are SGDLS and YYNGEE. The CDR3 runs 16 residues. Trimming took 3 bases from V and 2 from J, leaving 17 bases between them. CDR3 sequence reads: CASSDGGDRLNTEAFF. The CDR3 region has the DNA TGTGCCAGCAGCGATGGGGGCGACAGACTAAACACTGAAGCTTTCTTT.

This clone was seen a single time. This chain links TRBV10-1 with TRBJ2-5; a weak D match, TRBD1 (5 bases). The CDR3 runs to 11 residues. The germline V gene encodes CDR1 WNHNN and CDR2 SYGVQD (reference sequence). Trimming removed 7 bases at V and 7 bases at J, with 10 bases between. DNA of the CDR3: TGCGCCAGCAAGGGGTTAGGGACCCAGTACTTC. Translation gives CASKGLGTQYF.

CDR3 coding DNA: TGCGCCAGCAGCTTGGCCCCGGGACTAGCGAGCACAGATACGCAGTATTTT. Translated, it gives CASSLAPGLASTDTQYF. The J gene is TRBJ2-3, the V gene TRBV5-1; 10 nucleotides agree with TRBD2. V gave up 0 bases and J gave up 0 bases; unmatched junction bases: 4. CDR3 length: 17 amino acids. CDR1 is SGHRS, CDR2 YFSETQ, per germline. The entire variable domain, with the rest obtained from reference TRBV5-1 and TRBJ2-3, is as follows: KAGVTQTPRYLIKTRGQQVTLSCSPISGHRSVSWYQQTPGQGLQFLFEYFSETQRNKGNFPGRFSGRQFSNSRSEMNVSTLELGDSALYLCASSLAPGLASTDTQYFGPGTRLTVL.

This clone was counted a single time. This sequence joins TRBV28 and TRBJ1-2; possibly TRBD1 for D (6 bases). Trimming removed 7 bases at V and 6 bases at J, with 12 bases between. The length of the CDR3 is 12 residues. Germline values: CDR1 MDHEN, CDR2 SYDVKM. In DNA, the CDR3 is TGTGCCAGCACCACAGGGTCAAATGGCTACACCTTC. It is translated as CASTTGSNGYTF.

V gene TRBV6-2 or TRBV6-3 combines with J gene TRBJ1-1, with D unclear. The germline V gene encodes CDR1 MNHEY and CDR2 SVGEGT. The CDR3 covers 14 residues. Trimming pared 5 bases from V and 3 bases from J, leaving 13 bases between. CDR3 residues: CASSLWAEYTEAFF. The CDR3 DNA is TGTGCCAGCAGTCTGTGGGCAGAATACACTGAAGCTTTCTTT.